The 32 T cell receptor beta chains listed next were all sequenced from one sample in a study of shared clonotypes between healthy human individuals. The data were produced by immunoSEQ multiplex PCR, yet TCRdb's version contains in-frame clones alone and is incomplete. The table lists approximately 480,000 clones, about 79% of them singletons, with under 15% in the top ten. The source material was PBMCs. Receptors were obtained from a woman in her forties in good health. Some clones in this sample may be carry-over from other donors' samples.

CDR3 in amino acids: CSVASGGNTGELFF. The DNA for the CDR3 is TGCAGCGTGGCGTCTGGGGGGAACACCGGGGAGCTGTTTTTT. V usage is TRBV29-1 and J usage is TRBJ2-2, with D perhaps being TRBD1 or TRBD2 (5 bases each). The CDR3 is 14 amino acids. Between the trimmed V and J ends, which lost 6 bases and 1 base, there was a span of 12 bases. Germline V gene data show CDR1 as SQVTM and CDR2 as ANQGSEA.

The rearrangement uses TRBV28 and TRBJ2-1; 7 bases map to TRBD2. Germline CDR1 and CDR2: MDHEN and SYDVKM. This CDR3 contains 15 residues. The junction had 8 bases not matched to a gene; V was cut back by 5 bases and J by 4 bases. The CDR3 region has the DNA TGTGCCAGCAGTCCCCCTAGCGGAGCATACAATGAGCAGTTCTTC. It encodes CASSPPSGAYNEQFF.

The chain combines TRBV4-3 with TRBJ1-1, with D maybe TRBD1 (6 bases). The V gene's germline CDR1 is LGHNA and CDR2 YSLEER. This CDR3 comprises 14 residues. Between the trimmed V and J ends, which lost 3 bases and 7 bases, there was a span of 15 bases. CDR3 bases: TGCGCCAGCAGCCATAGTACAGGGCAGGGTGAAGCTTTCTTT. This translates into CASSHSTGQGEAFF.

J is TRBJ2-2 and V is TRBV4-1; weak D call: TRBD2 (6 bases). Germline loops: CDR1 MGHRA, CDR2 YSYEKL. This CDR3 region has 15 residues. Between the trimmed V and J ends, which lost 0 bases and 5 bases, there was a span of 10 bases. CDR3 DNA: TGCGCCAGCAGCCAAGAAGGGGCGGGGACCGGGGAGCTGTTTTTT. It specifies CASSQEGAGTGELFF.

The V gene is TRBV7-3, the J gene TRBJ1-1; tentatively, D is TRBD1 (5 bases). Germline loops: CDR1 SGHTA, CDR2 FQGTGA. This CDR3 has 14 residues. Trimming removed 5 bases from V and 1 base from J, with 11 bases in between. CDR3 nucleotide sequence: TGTGCCAGCAGCCCGATCGGGGGGAACACTGAAGCTTTCTTT. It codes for CASSPIGGNTEAFF.

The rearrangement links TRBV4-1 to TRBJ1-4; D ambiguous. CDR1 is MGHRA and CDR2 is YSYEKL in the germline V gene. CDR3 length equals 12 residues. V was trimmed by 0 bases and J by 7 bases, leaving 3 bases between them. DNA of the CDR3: TGCGCCAGCAGCCAAGAATTTGAAAAACTGTTTTTT. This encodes CASSQEFEKLFF.

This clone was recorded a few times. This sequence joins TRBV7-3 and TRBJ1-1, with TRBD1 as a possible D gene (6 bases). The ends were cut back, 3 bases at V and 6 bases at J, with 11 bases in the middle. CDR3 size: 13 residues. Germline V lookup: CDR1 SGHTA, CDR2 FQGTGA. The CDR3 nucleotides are TGTGCCAGCAGCTTGACAGAGGGGGCTGAAGCTTTCTTT. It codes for CASSLTEGAEAFF.

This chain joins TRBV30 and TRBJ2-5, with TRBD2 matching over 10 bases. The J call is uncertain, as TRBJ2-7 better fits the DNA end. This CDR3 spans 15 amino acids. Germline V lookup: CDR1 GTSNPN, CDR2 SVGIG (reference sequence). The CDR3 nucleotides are TGTGCCTGGAGTGTACCGGCTAGCGGGAGTTACGAGCAGTACTTC. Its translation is CAWSVPASGSYEQYF.

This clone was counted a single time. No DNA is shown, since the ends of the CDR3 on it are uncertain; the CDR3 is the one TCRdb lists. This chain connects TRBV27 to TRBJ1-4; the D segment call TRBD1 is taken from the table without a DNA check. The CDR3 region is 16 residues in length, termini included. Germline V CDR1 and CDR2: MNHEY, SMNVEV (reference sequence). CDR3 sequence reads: CASSFGPGITNEKLFF.

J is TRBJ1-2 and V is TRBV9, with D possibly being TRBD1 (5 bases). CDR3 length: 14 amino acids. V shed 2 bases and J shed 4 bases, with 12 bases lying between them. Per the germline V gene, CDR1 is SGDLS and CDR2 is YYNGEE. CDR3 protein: CASSVGDSLYGYTF. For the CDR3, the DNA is TGTGCCAGCAGCGTTGGAGACAGCCTCTATGGCTACACCTTC.

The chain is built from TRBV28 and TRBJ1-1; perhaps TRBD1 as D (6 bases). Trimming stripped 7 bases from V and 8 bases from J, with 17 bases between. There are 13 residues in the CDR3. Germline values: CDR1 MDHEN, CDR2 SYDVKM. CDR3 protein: CASILGGRREAFF. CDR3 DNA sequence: TGTGCCAGCATCTTGGGGGGGCGCCGGGAAGCTTTCTTT.

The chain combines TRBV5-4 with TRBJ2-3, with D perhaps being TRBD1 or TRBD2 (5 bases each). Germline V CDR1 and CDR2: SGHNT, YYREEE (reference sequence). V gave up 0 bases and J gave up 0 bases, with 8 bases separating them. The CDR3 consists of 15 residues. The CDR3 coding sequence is TGTGCCAGCAGCTTGGATTGGGGGAGCACAGATACGCAGTATTTT. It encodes CASSLDWGSTDTQYF.

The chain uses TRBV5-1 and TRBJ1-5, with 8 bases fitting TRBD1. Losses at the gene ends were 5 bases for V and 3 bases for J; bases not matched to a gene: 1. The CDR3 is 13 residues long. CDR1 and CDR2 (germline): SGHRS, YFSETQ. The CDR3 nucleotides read TGCGCCAGCAGTCAGGGGGCCAATCAGCCCCAGCATTTT. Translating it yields CASSQGANQPQHF.

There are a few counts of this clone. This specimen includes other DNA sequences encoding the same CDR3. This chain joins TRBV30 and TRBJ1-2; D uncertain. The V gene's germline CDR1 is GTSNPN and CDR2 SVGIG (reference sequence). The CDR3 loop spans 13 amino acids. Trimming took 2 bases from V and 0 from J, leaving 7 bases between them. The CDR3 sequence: CAWSRGANYGYTF. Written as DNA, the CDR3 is TGTGCCTGGAGTAGAGGAGCTAACTATGGCTACACCTTC.

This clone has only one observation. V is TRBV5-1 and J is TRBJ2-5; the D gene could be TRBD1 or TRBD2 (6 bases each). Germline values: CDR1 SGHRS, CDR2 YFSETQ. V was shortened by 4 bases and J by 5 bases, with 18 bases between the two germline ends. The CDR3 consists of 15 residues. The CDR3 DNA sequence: TGCGCCAGCAGCCCCGGAGGGGGATTCGTGGAGACCCAGTACTTC. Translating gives CASSPGGGFVETQYF.

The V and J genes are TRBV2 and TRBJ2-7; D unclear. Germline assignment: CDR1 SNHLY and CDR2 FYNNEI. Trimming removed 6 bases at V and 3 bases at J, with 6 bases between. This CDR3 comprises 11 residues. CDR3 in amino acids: CASSEIYEQYF. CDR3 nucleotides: TGTGCCAGCAGCGAGATCTACGAGCAGTACTTC.

The CDR3 coding sequence is TGTGCCAGCAGCCAAGGGACAGGCCCTGGCTACACCTTC. Amino acid sequence: CASSQGTGPGYTF. The V call is TRBV27, the J call TRBJ1-2, with TRBD1 identical over 8 bases. V trimming: 6 bases; J trimming: 7 bases; junction bases outside the gene matches: 7. CDR1 and CDR2 from the germline V gene are MNHEY and SMNVEV (reference sequence). The CDR3 is 13 residues long.

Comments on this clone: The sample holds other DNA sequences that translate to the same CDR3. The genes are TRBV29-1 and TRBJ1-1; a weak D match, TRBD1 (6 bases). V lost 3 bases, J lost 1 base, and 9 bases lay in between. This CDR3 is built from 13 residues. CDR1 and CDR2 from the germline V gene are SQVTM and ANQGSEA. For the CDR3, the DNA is TGCAGCGTTGAGGAAGGGGGGAACACTGAAGCTTTCTTT. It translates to CSVEEGGNTEAFF.

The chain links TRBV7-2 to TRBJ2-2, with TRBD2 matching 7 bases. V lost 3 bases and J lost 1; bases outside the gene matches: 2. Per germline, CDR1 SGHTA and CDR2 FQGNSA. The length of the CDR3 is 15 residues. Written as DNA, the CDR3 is TGTGCCAGCAGCTTTCTAGCGGTGAACACCGGGGAGCTGTTTTTT. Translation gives CASSFLAVNTGELFF.

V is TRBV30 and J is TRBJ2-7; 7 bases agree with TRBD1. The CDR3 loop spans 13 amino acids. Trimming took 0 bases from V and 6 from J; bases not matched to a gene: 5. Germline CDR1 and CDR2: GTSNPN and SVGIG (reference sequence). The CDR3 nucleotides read TGTGCCTGGAGTGTGACAGGGTTGGGCGAGCAGTACTTC. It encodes CAWSVTGLGEQYF.

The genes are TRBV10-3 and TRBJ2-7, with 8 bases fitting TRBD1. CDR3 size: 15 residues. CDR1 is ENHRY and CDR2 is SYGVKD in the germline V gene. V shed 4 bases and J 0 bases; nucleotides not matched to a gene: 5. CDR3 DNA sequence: TGTGCCATCAGTGGCCGGGACAGGAGCTCCTACGAGCAGTACTTC. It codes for CAISGRDRSSYEQYF.

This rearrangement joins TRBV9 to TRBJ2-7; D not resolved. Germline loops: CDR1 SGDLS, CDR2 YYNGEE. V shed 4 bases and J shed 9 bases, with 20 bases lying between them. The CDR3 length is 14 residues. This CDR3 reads CASSPPGRSTRQYF. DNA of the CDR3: TGTGCCAGCAGCCCACCCGGACGTAGTACGAGGCAGTACTTC.

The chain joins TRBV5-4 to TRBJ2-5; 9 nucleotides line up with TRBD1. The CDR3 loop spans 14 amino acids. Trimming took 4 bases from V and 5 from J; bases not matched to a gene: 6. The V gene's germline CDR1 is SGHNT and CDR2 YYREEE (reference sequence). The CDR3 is CASSPQGAGETQYF. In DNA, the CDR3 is TGTGCCAGCAGCCCACAGGGGGCGGGGGAGACCCAGTACTTC.

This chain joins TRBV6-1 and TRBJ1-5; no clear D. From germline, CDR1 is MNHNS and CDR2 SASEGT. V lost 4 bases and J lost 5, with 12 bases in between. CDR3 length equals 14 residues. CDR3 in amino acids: CASSVPGDDQPQHF. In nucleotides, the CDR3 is TGTGCCAGCAGTGTCCCAGGAGATGATCAGCCCCAGCATTTT.

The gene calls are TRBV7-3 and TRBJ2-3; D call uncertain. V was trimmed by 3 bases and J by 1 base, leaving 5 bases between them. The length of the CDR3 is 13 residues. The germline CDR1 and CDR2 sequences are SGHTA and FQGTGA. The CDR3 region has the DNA TGTGCCAGCAGCTTCGGAGGCACAGATACGCAGTATTTT. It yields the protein CASSFGGTDTQYF.

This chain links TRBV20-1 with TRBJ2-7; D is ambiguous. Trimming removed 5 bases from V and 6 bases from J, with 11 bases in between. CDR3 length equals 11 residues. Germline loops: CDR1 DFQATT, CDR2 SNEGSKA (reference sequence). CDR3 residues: CSAQVRAEQYF. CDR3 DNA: TGCAGTGCTCAGGTTCGGGCCGAGCAGTACTTC.

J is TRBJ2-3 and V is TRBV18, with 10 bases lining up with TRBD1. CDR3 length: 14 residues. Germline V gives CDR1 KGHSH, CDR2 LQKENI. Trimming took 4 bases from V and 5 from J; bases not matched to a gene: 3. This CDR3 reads CASSLGTGEDTQYF. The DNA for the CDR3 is TGTGCCAGCTCACTAGGGACAGGGGAAGATACGCAGTATTTT.

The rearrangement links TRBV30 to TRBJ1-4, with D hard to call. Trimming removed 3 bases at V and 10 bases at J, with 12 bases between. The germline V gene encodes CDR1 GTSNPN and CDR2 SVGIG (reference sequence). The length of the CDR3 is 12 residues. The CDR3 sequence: CAWSPQELKLFF. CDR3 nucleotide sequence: TGTGCCTGGAGCCCCCAGGAACTAAAACTGTTTTTT. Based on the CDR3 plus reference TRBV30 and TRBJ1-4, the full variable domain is SQTIHQWPATLVQPVGSPLSLECTVEGTSNPNLYWYRQAAGRGLQLLFYSVGIGQISSEVPQNLSASRPQDRQFILSSKKLLLSDSGFYLCAWSPQELKLFFGSGTQLSVL.

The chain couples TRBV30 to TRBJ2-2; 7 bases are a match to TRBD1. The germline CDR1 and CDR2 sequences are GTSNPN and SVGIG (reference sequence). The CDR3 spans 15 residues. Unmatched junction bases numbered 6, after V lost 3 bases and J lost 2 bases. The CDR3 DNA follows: TGTGCCTGGAGCCACCGGGACAGAAACACCGGGGAGCTGTTTTTT. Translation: CAWSHRDRNTGELFF. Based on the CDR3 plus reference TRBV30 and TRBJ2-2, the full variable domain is SQTIHQWPATLVQPVGSPLSLECTVEGTSNPNLYWYRQAAGRGLQLLFYSVGIGQISSEVPQNLSASRPQDRQFILSSKKLLLSDSGFYLCAWSHRDRNTGELFFGEGSRLTVL.

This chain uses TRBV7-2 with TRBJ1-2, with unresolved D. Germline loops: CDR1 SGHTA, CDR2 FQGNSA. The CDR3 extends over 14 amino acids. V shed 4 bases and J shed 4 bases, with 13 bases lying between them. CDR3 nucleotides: TGTGCCAGCAGCTGGGAACAAACTACCTATGGCTACACCTTC. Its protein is CASSWEQTTYGYTF.

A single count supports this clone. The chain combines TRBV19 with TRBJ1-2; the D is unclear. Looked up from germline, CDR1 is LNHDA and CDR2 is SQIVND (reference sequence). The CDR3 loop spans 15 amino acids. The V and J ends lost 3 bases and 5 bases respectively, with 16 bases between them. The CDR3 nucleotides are TGTGCCAGTAGTATGACTGGAATCGAGGTATATGGCTACACCTTC. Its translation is CASSMTGIEVYGYTF.

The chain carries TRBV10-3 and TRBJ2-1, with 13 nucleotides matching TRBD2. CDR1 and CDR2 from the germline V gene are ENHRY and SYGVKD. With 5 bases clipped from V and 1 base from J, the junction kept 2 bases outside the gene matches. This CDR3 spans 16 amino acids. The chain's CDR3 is CAISRTSGSSYNEQFF. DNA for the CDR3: TGTGCCATCAGTAGGACTAGCGGGAGTTCCTACAATGAGCAGTTCTTC.